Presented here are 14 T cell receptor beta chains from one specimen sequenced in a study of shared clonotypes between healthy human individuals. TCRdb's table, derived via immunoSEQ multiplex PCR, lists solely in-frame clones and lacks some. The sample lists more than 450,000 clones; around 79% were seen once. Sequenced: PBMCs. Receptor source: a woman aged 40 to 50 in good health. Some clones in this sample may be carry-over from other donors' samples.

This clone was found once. The CDR3 loop reads CAIRKGDNEKLFF. The CDR3 coding sequence is TGTGCCATCAGGAAAGGGGATAATGAAAAACTGTTTTTT. The chain has TRBV10-3 and TRBJ1-4, with a weak D call TRBD1 (5 bases). V gave up 6 bases and J gave up 4 bases, with 9 bases separating them. The CDR3 covers 13 residues. Per the germline V gene, CDR1 is ENHRY and CDR2 is SYGVKD.

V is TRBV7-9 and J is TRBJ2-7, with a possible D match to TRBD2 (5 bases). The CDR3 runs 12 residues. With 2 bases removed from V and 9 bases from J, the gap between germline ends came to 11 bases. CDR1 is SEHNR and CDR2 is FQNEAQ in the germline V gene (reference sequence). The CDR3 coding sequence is TGTGCCAGCAGCTTACCCGAGGGAGTGCAGTACTTC. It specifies CASSLPEGVQYF. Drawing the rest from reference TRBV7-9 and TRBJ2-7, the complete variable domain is DTGVSQNPRHKITKRGQNVTFRCDPISEHNRLYWYRQTLGQGPEFLTYFQNEAQLEKSRLLSDRFSAERPKGSFSTLEIQRTEQGDSAMYLCASSLPEGVQYFGPGTRLTVT.

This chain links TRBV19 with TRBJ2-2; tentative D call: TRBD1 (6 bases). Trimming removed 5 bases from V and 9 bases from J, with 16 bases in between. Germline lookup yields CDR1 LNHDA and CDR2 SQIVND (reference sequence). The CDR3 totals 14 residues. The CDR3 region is CASSPRDTYRELFF. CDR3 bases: TGTGCCAGTAGTCCAAGGGACACCTACCGGGAGCTGTTTTTT.

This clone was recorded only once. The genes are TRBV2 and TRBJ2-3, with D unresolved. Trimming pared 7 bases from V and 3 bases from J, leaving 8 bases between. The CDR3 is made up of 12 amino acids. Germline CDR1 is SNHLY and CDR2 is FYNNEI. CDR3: CASTQVTDTQYF. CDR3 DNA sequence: TGTGCCAGCACGCAGGTAACAGATACGCAGTATTTT.

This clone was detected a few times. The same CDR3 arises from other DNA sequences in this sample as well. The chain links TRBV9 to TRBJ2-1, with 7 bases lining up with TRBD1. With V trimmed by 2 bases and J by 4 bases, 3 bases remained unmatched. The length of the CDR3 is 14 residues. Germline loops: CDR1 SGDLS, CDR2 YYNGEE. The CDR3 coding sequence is TGTGCCAGCAGCGTGGGGGACAGTTACAATGAGCAGTTCTTC. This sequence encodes CASSVGDSYNEQFF. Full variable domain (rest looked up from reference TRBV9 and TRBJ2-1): DSGVTQTPKHLITATGQRVTLRCSPRSGDLSVYWYQQSLDQGLQFLIQYYNGEERAKGNILERFSAQQFPDLHSELNLSSLELGDSALYFCASSVGDSYNEQFFGPGTRLTVL.

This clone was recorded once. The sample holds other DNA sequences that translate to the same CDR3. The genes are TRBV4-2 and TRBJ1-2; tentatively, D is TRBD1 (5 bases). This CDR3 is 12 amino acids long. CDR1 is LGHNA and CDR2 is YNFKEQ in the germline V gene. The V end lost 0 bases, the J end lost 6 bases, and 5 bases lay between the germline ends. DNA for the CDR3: TGTGCCAGCAGCCAAGAGGGGGATGGCTACACCTTC. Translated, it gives CASSQEGDGYTF.

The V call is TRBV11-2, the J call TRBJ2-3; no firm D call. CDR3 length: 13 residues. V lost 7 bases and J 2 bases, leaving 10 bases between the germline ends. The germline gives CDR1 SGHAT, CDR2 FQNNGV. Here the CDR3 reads CASTGVATDTQYF. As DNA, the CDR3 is TGTGCCAGCACCGGCGTAGCCACAGATACGCAGTATTTT.

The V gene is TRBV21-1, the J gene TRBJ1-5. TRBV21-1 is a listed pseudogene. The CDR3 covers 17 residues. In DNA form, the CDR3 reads TGTGCCAGCAGCAAAGCGGAGGCAGGGAACTGCAATCAGCCCCAGCATTTT. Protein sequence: CASSKAEAGNCNQPQHF.

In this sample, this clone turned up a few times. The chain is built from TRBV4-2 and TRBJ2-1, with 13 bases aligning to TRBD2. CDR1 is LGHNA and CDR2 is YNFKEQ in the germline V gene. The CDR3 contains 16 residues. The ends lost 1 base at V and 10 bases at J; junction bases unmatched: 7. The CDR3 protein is CASSQATSGRALEQFF. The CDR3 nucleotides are TGTGCCAGCAGCCAAGCCACTAGCGGGAGGGCCCTAGAGCAGTTCTTC.

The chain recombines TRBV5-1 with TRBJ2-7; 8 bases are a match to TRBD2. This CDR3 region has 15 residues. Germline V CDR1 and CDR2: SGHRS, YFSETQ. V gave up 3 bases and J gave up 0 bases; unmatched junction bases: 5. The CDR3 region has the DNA TGCGCCAGCAGCTCACTAGCGGACAGCTCCTACGAGCAGTACTTC. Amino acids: CASSSLADSSYEQYF. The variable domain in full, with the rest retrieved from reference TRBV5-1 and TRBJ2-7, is KAGVTQTPRYLIKTRGQQVTLSCSPISGHRSVSWYQQTPGQGLQFLFEYFSETQRNKGNFPGRFSGRQFSNSRSEMNVSTLELGDSALYLCASSSLADSSYEQYFGPGTRLTVT.

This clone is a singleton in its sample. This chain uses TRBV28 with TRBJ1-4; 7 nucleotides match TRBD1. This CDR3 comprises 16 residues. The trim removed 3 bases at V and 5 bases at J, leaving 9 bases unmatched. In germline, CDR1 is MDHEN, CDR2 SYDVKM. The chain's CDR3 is CASSFWGRGKNEKLFF. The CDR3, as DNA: TGTGCCAGCAGTTTTTGGGGCAGGGGGAAAAATGAAAAACTGTTTTTT.

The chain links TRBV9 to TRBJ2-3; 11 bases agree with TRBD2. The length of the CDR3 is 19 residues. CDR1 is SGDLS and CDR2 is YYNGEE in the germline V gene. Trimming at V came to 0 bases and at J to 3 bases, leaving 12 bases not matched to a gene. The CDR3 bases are TGTGCCAGCAGCGTAGGGGGCCGCCCGGGACTAGCGGCGACAGATACGCAGTATTTT. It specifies CASSVGGRPGLAATDTQYF.

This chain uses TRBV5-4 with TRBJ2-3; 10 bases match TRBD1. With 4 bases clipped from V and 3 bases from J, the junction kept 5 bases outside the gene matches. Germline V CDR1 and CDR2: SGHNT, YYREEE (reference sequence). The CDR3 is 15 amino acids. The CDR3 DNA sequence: TGTGCCAGCAGCCGACAGGGGGCTCGAACAGATACGCAGTATTTT. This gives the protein CASSRQGARTDTQYF.

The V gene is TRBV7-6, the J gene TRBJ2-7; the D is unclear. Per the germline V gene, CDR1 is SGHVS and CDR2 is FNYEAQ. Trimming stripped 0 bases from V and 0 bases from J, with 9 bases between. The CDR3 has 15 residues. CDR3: CASSLAPVYSYEQYF. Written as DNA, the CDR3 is TGTGCCAGCAGCTTAGCGCCGGTGTACTCCTACGAGCAGTACTTC.